The 13 T cell receptor beta chains below come from one sample, sequenced in a study of early T cells in non-severe SARS-CoV-2 infection. TCRdb itself ran the 5' RACE reads through MiXCR, one entry per CDR3 protein. The table shows some 64,000 distinct CDR3 sequences, with around 20% occurring only once. Here the sequenced sample was whole blood, taken at baseline. The receptors shown here come from an adult who was a healthcare worker with PCR-confirmed SARS-CoV-2 infection or an uninfected control (not recorded which).

This chain links TRBV29-1 with TRBJ1-2; TRBD1 agrees at 10 bases. Germline trimming cut 5 bases from V and 7 bases from J; bases unmatched to any gene: 4. CDR1 is SQVTM, CDR2 ANQGSEA, per germline. The CDR3 sequence is 12 residues long. The CDR3 spells CSVRQGASGYTF. Here the CDR3 DNA reads TGCAGCGTTAGACAGGGGGCAAGTGGCTACACCTTC.

This chain links TRBV12-3 or TRBV12-4 with TRBJ1-2; D is ambiguous. CDR3 length: 14 amino acids. The germline V and J ends were trimmed by 5 bases and 7 bases, with 17 bases remaining between them. For the CDR3, the DNA is TGTGCCAGCAGTCCGCCGGGTCTCACGGGTGGCTACACCTTC. This gives the protein CASSPPGLTGGYTF.

The chain combines TRBV3-1 with TRBJ2-1; 9 bases match TRBD2. V shed 3 bases, J shed 1 base, and the junction held 1 base outside the gene matches. This CDR3 region has 15 residues. Germline V gives CDR1 LGHDT, CDR2 YNNKEL (reference sequence). DNA of the CDR3: TGTGCCAGCAGCCACAGCGGGGGGTCCTACAATGAGCAGTTCTTC. It is translated as CASSHSGGSYNEQFF.

This clonotype occurred a few times. This chain links TRBV6-2 or TRBV6-3 with TRBJ2-1; 7 nucleotides align to TRBD1. The trim removed 4 bases at V and 4 bases at J, leaving 1 base unmatched. The germline CDR1 and CDR2 sequences are MNHEY and SVGEGT. This CDR3 spans 13 amino acids. CDR3 sequence: CASSSQGYNEQFF. In DNA, the CDR3 is TGTGCCAGCAGTTCACAGGGGTACAATGAGCAGTTCTTC.

This chain joins TRBV5-4 and TRBJ2-7; 7 nucleotides line up with TRBD1. After removal of 1 base from V and 5 bases from J, the junction contained 3 bases not matched to a gene. Germline assignment: CDR1 SGHNT and CDR2 YYREEE (reference sequence). The CDR3 extends over 13 amino acids. CDR3 bases: TGTGCCAGCAGCTTGTTAGGGGGCGACGAGCAGTACTTC. Residues: CASSLLGGDEQYF.

At least ten counts were recorded for this clonotype. The V gene is TRBV18, the J gene TRBJ2-7; 9 positions agree with TRBD2. The CDR3 loop spans 15 amino acids. J gave up 5 bases and V 3 bases, and 8 bases lay outside the gene matches. The germline gives CDR1 KGHSH, CDR2 LQKENI. This CDR3 reads CASSPQAGGADEQYF. The DNA of the CDR3 is TGTGCCAGCTCACCCCAAGCGGGGGGCGCGGACGAGCAGTACTTC.

The J gene is TRBJ2-3, the V gene TRBV20-1, with 13 bases aligning to TRBD2. Germline CDR1 reads DFQATT; CDR2 reads SNEGSKA (reference sequence). This CDR3 region has 15 residues. The J segment lost 3 bases and the V segment lost 5 bases, leaving 5 bases of the junction unmatched. The CDR3 loop is CSAETSGGATDTQYF. DNA for the CDR3: TGCAGTGCTGAAACTAGCGGGGGGGCGACAGATACGCAGTATTTT.

This clonotype was found a few times. The chain joins TRBV7-2 to TRBJ2-7, with D perhaps being TRBD1 or TRBD2 (6 bases each). V lost 3 bases and J 2 bases, leaving 11 bases between the germline ends. CDR3 length: 14 amino acids. Per germline, CDR1 SGHTA and CDR2 FQGNSA. The CDR3 region has the DNA TGTGCCAGCAGCTTTGAGGGGGGCCCCTACGAGCAGTACTTC. Residues: CASSFEGGPYEQYF.

The chain recombines TRBV27 with TRBJ2-7, with 13 positions matching TRBD2. There are 15 residues in the CDR3. CDR1 and CDR2 (germline): MNHEY, SMNVEV (reference sequence). V shed 6 bases, J shed 2 bases, and the junction held 4 bases outside the gene matches. The CDR3 bases are TGTGCCAGCAGGGAAGGACTAGCGGGGGCCTACGAGCAGTACTTC. It yields the protein CASREGLAGAYEQYF.

This clonotype has more than one count but fewer than ten. The chain combines TRBV9 with TRBJ1-3; D gene ambiguous. Germline V gene lookup returns CDR1 SGDLS and CDR2 YYNGEE. The CDR3 length is 13 residues. The V end was cut by 2 bases, the J end by 0 bases, with 3 bases between. In DNA, the CDR3 is TGTGCCAGCAGCGTGAGCTCTGGAAACACCATATATTTT. It translates to CASSVSSGNTIYF.

This clonotype occurred many times. The chain links TRBV18 to TRBJ2-3; D gene ambiguous. This CDR3 spans 11 amino acids. V was shortened by 6 bases and J by 6 bases, with 7 bases between the two germline ends. Per the germline V gene, CDR1 is KGHSH and CDR2 is LQKENI. CDR3 sequence (DNA): TGTGCCAGCTCCCGGACGGATACGCAGTATTTT. Amino acid sequence: CASSRTDTQYF.

V usage is TRBV27 and J usage is TRBJ1-2; D might be TRBD1 (5 bases). Per the germline V gene, CDR1 is MNHEY and CDR2 is SMNVEV (reference sequence). The CDR3 is 13 amino acids. V was clipped by 6 bases and J by 5 bases, with 13 bases between them. DNA for the CDR3: TGTGCCAGCAGGCGAGGGACGGCTTATGGCTACACCTTC. The encoded protein is CASRRGTAYGYTF.

This clonotype came up a few times. This chain's CDR3 is CASSWSLSGEQYF. CDR3 nucleotides: TGTGCCAGCAGTTGGAGTCTGAGCGGCGAGCAGTACTTC. The rearrangement joins TRBV12-3 or TRBV12-4 to TRBJ2-7, with D maybe TRBD2 (5 bases). This CDR3 is built from 13 residues. V lost 4 bases and J lost 6, with 13 bases in between.